A single sample gave rise to the 30 T cell receptor beta chains below, sequenced in a study of lymphopenia after photon versus proton radiotherapy. Sequencing used immunoSEQ multiplex PCR; TCRdb keeps in-frame clones, though not all of them. The sample holds 15,000 or so clones, around 83% seen once. The input for sequencing was peripheral blood, taken from a patient treated with proton-based radiotherapy. Receptors originate from a man between 65 and 79 years old with pancreatic cancer.

Remarks on this clone: Other DNA variants within this sample encode the same CDR3. This sequence joins TRBV2 and TRBJ2-5; the match to TRBD1 covers 10 bases. This CDR3 comprises 15 residues. The J segment lost 5 bases and the V segment lost 6 bases, leaving 9 bases of the junction unmatched. Germline V gene sequence: CDR1 SNHLY, CDR2 FYNNEI. CDR3 in amino acids: CASRVRQGARETQYF. The CDR3 nucleotides are TGTGCCAGCAGGGTTAGACAGGGGGCCAGGGAGACCCAGTACTTC.

V usage is TRBV11-2 and J usage is TRBJ1-1; D ambiguous. The germline V gene has CDR1 SGHAT and CDR2 FQNNGV. The CDR3 consists of 15 residues. The V end was cut by 3 bases, the J end by 0 bases, with 11 bases between. The DNA of the CDR3 is TGTGCCAGCAGCTTTAGGAGAAGTATGAACACTGAAGCTTTCTTT. Protein sequence: CASSFRRSMNTEAFF.

This rearrangement joins TRBV19 to TRBJ2-7; no clear D gene. The CDR3 is made up of 14 amino acids. V lost 5 bases to trimming and J lost 6 bases, with 17 bases between them. Per the germline V gene, CDR1 is LNHDA and CDR2 is SQIVND (reference sequence). The CDR3 region has the DNA TGTGCCAGTAGTGACTCTAATCGCCGTCCCGAGCAGTACTTC. Translated: CASSDSNRRPEQYF.

The rearrangement joins TRBV19 to TRBJ2-4; 10 bases agree with TRBD1. CDR1 is LNHDA and CDR2 is SQIVND in the germline V gene (reference sequence). This CDR3 spans 17 amino acids. With 5 bases clipped from V and 3 bases from J, the junction kept 10 bases outside the gene matches. The CDR3 here is CASSPRGTGESKNIQYF. The CDR3 nucleotides read TGTGCCAGTAGTCCCCGGGGGACAGGGGAGAGCAAAAACATTCAGTACTTC.

J is TRBJ1-2 and V is TRBV2; D is undetermined. The V and J ends lost 0 bases and 8 bases respectively, with 10 bases between them. The CDR3 sequence is 13 residues long. Germline-derived CDR1 and CDR2 are SNHLY and FYNNEI. In DNA form, the CDR3 reads TGTGCCAGCAGTGAAGCGGCTACTGCCGGCTACACCTTC. It encodes CASSEAATAGYTF.

The chain employs TRBV30 and TRBJ1-1, with 7 bases that match TRBD1. CDR3 length equals 14 residues. Germline V CDR1 and CDR2: GTSNPN, SVGIG (reference sequence). The V gene end was trimmed by 2 bases and the J gene end by 0 bases; junction bases not matched to a gene: 3. CDR3 region: CAWSIGQVNTEAFF. In nucleotides, the CDR3 is TGTGCCTGGAGTATAGGACAGGTGAACACTGAAGCTTTCTTT.

V usage is TRBV5-4 and J usage is TRBJ2-5; tentative D call: TRBD2 (6 bases). This CDR3 comprises 14 residues. V lost 0 bases to trimming and J lost 5 bases, with 11 bases between them. CDR1 and CDR2 from the germline V gene are SGHNT and YYREEE (reference sequence). This chain's CDR3 is CASSLDRLGETQYF. As DNA, the CDR3 is TGTGCCAGCAGCTTGGACCGACTAGGGGAGACCCAGTACTTC. The full variable domain, its missing parts supplied by reference TRBV5-4 and TRBJ2-5, is ETGVTQSPTHLIKTRGQQVTLRCSSQSGHNTVSWYQQALGQGPQFIFQYYREEENGRGNFPPRFSGLQFPNYSSELNVNALELDDSALYLCASSLDRLGETQYFGPGTRLLVL.

J is TRBJ1-2 and V is TRBV7-9; D not certain. CDR1 SEHNR and CDR2 FQNEAQ come from the germline V gene (reference sequence). Trimming took 5 bases from V and 4 from J, leaving 11 bases between them. This CDR3 has 13 amino acids. This chain's CDR3 is CASSPTEFYGYTF. The CDR3 nucleotides are TGTGCCAGCAGCCCAACAGAATTCTATGGCTACACCTTC.

The table lists this clone with a few counts. The gene calls are TRBV11-2 and TRBJ2-5; D ambiguous. Germline lookup yields CDR1 SGHAT and CDR2 FQNNGV. V was clipped by 1 base and J by 2 bases, with 11 bases between them. The length of the CDR3 is 15 residues. The CDR3 DNA reads as TGTGCCAGCAGCTTAGGGGCCGGGCCGCAAGAGACCCAGTACTTC. This sequence encodes CASSLGAGPQETQYF. Full variable domain (missing parts from reference TRBV11-2 and TRBJ2-5): EAGVAQSPRYKIIEKRQSVAFWCNPISGHATLYWYQQILGQGPKLLIQFQNNGVVDDSQLPKDRFSAERLKGVDSTLKIQPAKLEDSAVYLCASSLGAGPQETQYFGPGTRLLVL.

V usage is TRBV4-1 and J usage is TRBJ1-2; 9 nucleotides align to TRBD1. The CDR3 has 18 amino acids. Germline V gives CDR1 MGHRA, CDR2 YSYEKL. V dropped 0 bases and J dropped 2; count of bases not matched to a gene: 10. In DNA, the CDR3 is TGCGCCAGCAGCCAAGAAGAGAGGACAGGGGCGCGCAACTATGGCTACACCTTC. Amino acids: CASSQEERTGARNYGYTF.

CDR3 sequence: CASSWPTGGKDGYTF. CDR3 in DNA: TGTGCCAGCAGCTGGCCGACAGGGGGGAAGGATGGCTACACCTTC. The gene calls are TRBV5-6 and TRBJ1-2; the match to TRBD1 covers 9 bases. Trimming took 3 bases from V and 6 from J; bases not matched to a gene: 9. This CDR3 is built from 15 residues. Germline lookup yields CDR1 SGHDT and CDR2 YYEEEE.

The V and J genes are TRBV5-1 and TRBJ1-2; TRBD1 might be the D (5 bases). Trimming shortened V by 0 bases and J by 6 bases, and 9 bases separated the two germline ends. Germline V gene sequence: CDR1 SGHRS, CDR2 YFSETQ. This CDR3 is 13 amino acids long. The CDR3 is CASSLVGANGYTF. CDR3 nucleotides: TGCGCCAGCAGCTTGGTAGGGGCTAATGGCTACACCTTC.

The chain is built from TRBV6-4 and TRBJ2-2, with 8 bases matching TRBD1. The CDR3 length is 15 residues. The V gene end was trimmed by 3 bases and the J gene end by 7 bases; junction bases not matched to a gene: 7. The V gene's germline CDR1 is MRHNA and CDR2 SNTAGT. CDR3 nucleotides: TGTGCCAGCAGTGAATTGTCAGGGGGCCACGGGGAGCTGTTTTTT. Translation gives CASSELSGGHGELFF.

The chain combines TRBV6-5 with TRBJ1-1; 9 positions match TRBD1. The CDR3 extends over 15 amino acids. The germline V gene encodes CDR1 MNHEY and CDR2 SVGAGI. Trimming cost V 5 bases and J 5 bases; bases outside gene matches: 9. This CDR3 is CASSKSGTGKTEAFF. The CDR3 nucleotides read TGTGCCAGCAGTAAATCCGGGACAGGGAAGACTGAAGCTTTCTTT.

This clone was counted a few times. This rearrangement joins TRBV2 to TRBJ2-7; D might be TRBD1 (6 bases). The germline V and J ends were trimmed by 6 bases and 2 bases, with 8 bases remaining between them. Germline V CDR1 and CDR2: SNHLY, FYNNEI. The CDR3 sequence is 12 residues long. CDR3 sequence (DNA): TGTGCCAGCAGGGACAGTCCCTACGAGCAGTACTTC. Its protein product is CASRDSPYEQYF.

The J gene is TRBJ1-4, the V gene TRBV18; tentative D call: TRBD1 (5 bases). Germline lookup yields CDR1 KGHSH and CDR2 LQKENI. Between the trimmed V and J ends, which lost 1 base and 0 bases, there was a span of 9 bases. The CDR3 totals 16 residues. CDR3 sequence reads: CASSPQGRATNEKLFF. In DNA form, the CDR3 reads TGTGCCAGCTCACCACAGGGACGGGCAACTAATGAAAAACTGTTTTTT.

J is TRBJ2-1 and V is TRBV11-3; unclear D gene. The CDR3 sequence is 11 residues long. V lost 6 bases and J lost 9, with 9 bases in between. The germline V gene has CDR1 SGHNT and CDR2 YENEEA. The CDR3 bases are TGTGCCAGCAGACAGACTGGTGAGCAGTTCTTC. Amino acid sequence: CASRQTGEQFF.

The J gene is TRBJ2-7, the V gene TRBV5-1; 10 positions match TRBD1. The CDR3 is 14 residues long. Per germline, CDR1 SGHRS and CDR2 YFSETQ. V shed 5 bases, J shed 5 bases, and the junction held 7 bases outside the gene matches. The CDR3 loop is CASRQGQGRNEQYF. DNA of the CDR3: TGCGCCAGCAGGCAGGGACAGGGGCGGAACGAGCAGTACTTC.

This chain uses TRBV4-1 with TRBJ1-1, with D tentatively TRBD1 (5 bases). There are 16 residues in the CDR3. Trimming pared 3 bases from V and 5 bases from J, leaving 19 bases between. Germline V lookup: CDR1 MGHRA, CDR2 YSYEKL. In DNA, the CDR3 is TGCGCCAGCAGCCAGGACAACGCTTTTACCATGACTGAAGCTTTCTTT. It translates to CASSQDNAFTMTEAFF.

The V gene is TRBV6-1, the J gene TRBJ1-2; tentative D call: TRBD1 (6 bases). The CDR3 runs to 15 residues. The V gene's germline CDR1 is MNHNS and CDR2 SASEGT. V shed 7 bases and J shed 5 bases, with 20 bases lying between them. CDR3 sequence reads: CASTEETGRKYGYTF. The CDR3 DNA reads as TGTGCCAGCACCGAGGAGACAGGACGGAAGTATGGCTACACCTTC.

In its sample, this clone was seen once. The J gene is TRBJ1-3, the V gene TRBV4-1, with TRBD1 identical over 10 bases. CDR1 and CDR2 from the germline V gene are MGHRA and YSYEKL. This CDR3 has 21 residues. The J segment lost 0 bases and the V segment lost 1 base, leaving 15 bases of the junction unmatched. The CDR3 nucleotides are TGCGCCAGCAGCCAAGGTGTATTTTGGACAGGGGGATCCAACTCTGGAAACACCATATATTTT. Translation: CASSQGVFWTGGSNSGNTIYF.

The gene calls are TRBV27 and TRBJ1-3; D may be TRBD1 (5 bases). This CDR3 spans 15 amino acids. Germline loops: CDR1 MNHEY, CDR2 SMNVEV (reference sequence). V was shortened by 4 bases and J by 0 bases, with 10 bases between the two germline ends. The CDR3 reads CASSSGGSSGNTIYF. The CDR3 DNA follows: TGTGCCAGCAGTTCCGGGGGATCCTCTGGAAACACCATATATTTT.

J is TRBJ1-5 and V is TRBV29-1, with D unclear. Germline CDR1 reads SQVTM; CDR2 reads ANQGSEA. The CDR3 length is 14 residues. Deletions cut 6 bases from V and 5 bases from J, with 17 bases between. DNA of the CDR3: TGCAGCGTGACGGACGGCGCGGGCCATCAGCCCCAGCATTTT. As protein: CSVTDGAGHQPQHF.

The genes are TRBV9 and TRBJ2-5; D remains unclear. The CDR3 spans 15 residues. The V end was cut by 0 bases, the J end by 4 bases, with 13 bases between. Germline CDR1 reads SGDLS; CDR2 reads YYNGEE. Written as DNA, the CDR3 is TGTGCCAGCAGCGTAGAGGGCAGGACCCTAGAGACCCAGTACTTC. Its translation: CASSVEGRTLETQYF.

The J gene is TRBJ1-2, the V gene TRBV5-4; 8 nucleotides agree with TRBD1. This CDR3 spans 14 amino acids. Germline loops: CDR1 SGHNT, CDR2 YYREEE (reference sequence). V trimming: 4 bases; J trimming: 0 bases; junction bases outside the gene matches: 2. In nucleotides, the CDR3 is TGTGCCAGCAGCGTGGGACAGGCTAACTATGGCTACACCTTC. This gives the protein CASSVGQANYGYTF.

The V call is TRBV19, the J call TRBJ2-1; a possible D gene is TRBD1 (6 bases). V was pared by 3 bases and J by 2 bases, with 14 bases between. The CDR3 length is 16 residues. The germline V gene encodes CDR1 LNHDA and CDR2 SQIVND (reference sequence). The CDR3 DNA is TGTGCCAGTAGTATTATCTTTGGGACAACCTACAATGAGCAGTTCTTC. It is translated as CASSIIFGTTYNEQFF. Variable domain in full (rest from reference TRBV19 and TRBJ2-1): DGGITQSPKYLFRKEGQNVTLSCEQNLNHDAMYWYRQDPGQGLRLIYYSQIVNDFQKGDIAEGYSVSREKKESFPLTVTSAQKNPTAFYLCASSIIFGTTYNEQFFGPGTRLTVL.

V and J are TRBV5-1 and TRBJ1-1; tentatively, D is TRBD1 (6 bases). The CDR3 sequence is 14 residues long. The V and J ends lost 4 bases and 4 bases respectively, with 14 bases between them. Germline assignment: CDR1 SGHRS and CDR2 YFSETQ. The CDR3 is CASSVSQDSTEAFF. For the CDR3, the DNA is TGCGCCAGCAGCGTATCCCAGGACAGCACTGAAGCTTTCTTT.

The genes are TRBV6-1 and TRBJ1-6; D is unresolved. V lost 7 bases and J lost 8, with 18 bases in between. The CDR3 covers 15 residues. Germline V gene lookup returns CDR1 MNHNS and CDR2 SASEGT. CDR3 sequence: CASITLGGIHSPLHF. CDR3 bases: TGTGCCAGCATTACACTGGGAGGGATCCATTCACCCCTCCACTTT.

This clone was counted once. V is TRBV6-5 and J is TRBJ1-1; D unclear. V shed 6 bases and J shed 7 bases, with 12 bases lying between them. CDR1 and CDR2 from the germline V gene are MNHEY and SVGAGI. This CDR3 has 12 amino acids. DNA for the CDR3: TGTGCCAGCAGCTCCGGGCCGTTTGAAGCTTTCTTT. Its protein is CASSSGPFEAFF.

V usage is TRBV6-1 and J usage is TRBJ1-1; 7 nucleotides align to TRBD1. Germline V gene lookup returns CDR1 MNHNS and CDR2 SASEGT. The CDR3 has 14 amino acids. After removal of 3 bases from V and 5 bases from J, the junction contained 6 bases not matched to a gene. The CDR3 sequence: CASSDIRGPTEAFF. Written as DNA, the CDR3 is TGTGCCAGCAGTGATATAAGGGGGCCAACTGAAGCTTTCTTT.